The 32 T cell receptor beta chains given below trace back to one sample, sequenced in a study of shared clonotypes between healthy human individuals (dated by TCRdb to about 2020). CD8 naive samples consisted of CD45RO-negative cells that were positively selected for CCR7, yielding a CD45RA+CCR7+ population without TemRA cells. Library method: the immunoSEQ multiplex PCR assay. TCRdb holds this immuneACCESS table with in-frame rearrangements only. Some clones are missing; in checked studies, unresolved V genes explain under half, and the rest has no known cause. For this sample the table gives over 2 million clones, of which approximately 94% were detected only once. The ten largest account for around 1.1% of the sample. The specimen sequenced was naive CD8+ T cells sorted from blood. What the cell subset or site label conveys for this sample: CD45RA+CCR7+. Receptors originate from a young man in good health.

This clone was counted a few times. Other DNA sequences in this sample translate to the same CDR3. J is TRBJ1-2 and V is TRBV6-5; no reliable D call. V was clipped by 0 bases and J by 2 bases, with 7 bases between them. CDR1 and CDR2 from the germline V gene are MNHEY and SVGAGI. The CDR3 contains 14 residues. The CDR3 here is CASSYSEGNYGYTF. The CDR3 region has the DNA TGTGCCAGCAGTTACTCCGAGGGAAACTATGGCTACACCTTC.

The chain carries TRBV7-2 and TRBJ2-7; D is perhaps TRBD2 (6 bases). The CDR3 runs to 15 residues. From germline, CDR1 is SGHTA and CDR2 FQGNSA. The V end lost 1 base, the J end lost 3 bases, and 13 bases lay between the germline ends. The DNA for the CDR3 is TGTGCCAGCAGCTTAGACGGCGGGGAGGTCTACGAGCAGTACTTC. This gives the protein CASSLDGGEVYEQYF. The entire variable domain, with the rest obtained from reference TRBV7-2 and TRBJ2-7, is as follows: GAGVSQSPSNKVTEKGKDVELRCDPISGHTALYWYRQSLGQGLEFLIYFQGNSAPDKSGLPSDRFSAERTGGSVSTLTIQRTQQEDSAVYLCASSLDGGEVYEQYFGPGTRLTVT.

The V and J genes are TRBV27 and TRBJ1-1; D gene uncertain. Trimming cost V 8 bases and J 1 base, with 11 bases left between them. The CDR3 has 13 amino acids. Germline values: CDR1 MNHEY, CDR2 SMNVEV (reference sequence). DNA for the CDR3: TGTGCCAGCGGTCCGCTCGGGAACACTGAAGCTTTCTTT. Amino acids: CASGPLGNTEAFF.

This clone was counted only a few times. This sequence joins TRBV30 and TRBJ2-7; no reliable D call. This CDR3 has 12 amino acids. V lost 1 base and J lost 2, with 6 bases in between. Germline V lookup: CDR1 GTSNPN, CDR2 SVGIG (reference sequence). CDR3 bases: TGTGCCTGGAGTGCGCAGCCCTACGAGCAGTACTTC. It codes for CAWSAQPYEQYF.

The chain uses TRBV5-6 and TRBJ1-5; 8 positions agree with TRBD1. J gave up 2 bases and V 4 bases, and 8 bases lay outside the gene matches. Per germline, CDR1 SGHDT and CDR2 YYEEEE. The CDR3 totals 16 residues. The CDR3 reads CASSLGTGQGNQPQHF. The CDR3 region has the DNA TGTGCCAGCAGCCTAGGGACAGGACAGGGCAATCAGCCCCAGCATTTT.

This chain connects TRBV7-9 to TRBJ2-2, with D possibly being TRBD1 (6 bases). Trimming removed 1 base from V and 5 bases from J, with 14 bases in between. The CDR3 sequence is 16 residues long. Germline-derived CDR1 and CDR2 are SEHNR and FQNEAQ (reference sequence). CDR3 nucleotides: TGTGCCAGCAGCTTAGTAATAGGACAGTTTACCGGGGAGCTGTTTTTT. Protein sequence: CASSLVIGQFTGELFF. Drawing the rest from reference TRBV7-9 and TRBJ2-2, the complete variable domain is DTGVSQNPRHKITKRGQNVTFRCDPISEHNRLYWYRQTLGQGPEFLTYFQNEAQLEKSRLLSDRFSAERPKGSFSTLEIQRTEQGDSAMYLCASSLVIGQFTGELFFGEGSRLTVL.

The CDR3 nucleotides read TGTGCCTGGAGTAGCCAAAAAGTTTTCGCACAAGGGGAGGAGCAGTACTTC. Protein product: CAWSSQKVFAQGEEQYF. The rearrangement uses TRBV30 and TRBJ2-7, with D possibly called TRBD1 or TRBD2 (5 bases each). V shed 2 bases and J shed 7 bases, with 27 bases lying between them. This CDR3 comprises 17 residues. The germline V gene encodes CDR1 GTSNPN and CDR2 SVGIG (reference sequence).

The V gene is TRBV4-1, the J gene TRBJ1-2, with 8 bases aligning to TRBD1. Germline CDR1 and CDR2: MGHRA and YSYEKL. The length of the CDR3 is 16 residues. V lost 4 bases to trimming and J lost 6 bases; unmatched junction nucleotides: 13. Written as DNA, the CDR3 is TGCGCCAGCAGCCCCCCCTCGGGACAGGAGGTACATGGCTACACCTTC. It yields the protein CASSPPSGQEVHGYTF.

The V call is TRBV13, the J call TRBJ2-1; TRBD2 aligns across 10 bases. The CDR3 runs 16 residues. Per germline, CDR1 PRHDT and CDR2 FYEKMQ (reference sequence). V was pared by 5 bases and J by 1 base, with 5 bases of the junction left unmatched. This chain's CDR3 is CASSRSGGPSYNEQFF. CDR3 coding DNA: TGTGCCAGCAGCCGTAGCGGGGGGCCTTCCTACAATGAGCAGTTCTTC.

As DNA, the CDR3 is TGTGCCAGCAGGGCAACTAGCGGGGGCTTTCATGAGCAGTTCTTC. Amino acids: CASRATSGGFHEQFF. V usage is TRBV6-5 and J usage is TRBJ2-1; TRBD2 agrees at 11 bases. Germline lookup yields CDR1 MNHEY and CDR2 SVGAGI. V lost 6 bases to trimming and J lost 8 bases; unmatched junction nucleotides: 9. The CDR3 is made up of 15 amino acids.

The J gene is TRBJ2-2, the V gene TRBV10-3; D might be TRBD2 (6 bases). From germline, CDR1 is ENHRY and CDR2 SYGVKD. The CDR3 totals 17 residues. The V and J ends lost 4 bases and 1 base respectively, with 16 bases between them. CDR3 loop: CAISGTVRGMNTGELFF. The CDR3 nucleotides are TGTGCCATCAGTGGGACCGTTCGCGGGATGAACACCGGGGAGCTGTTTTTT.

The chain carries TRBV21-1 and TRBJ2-7; TRBD2 is the table's D call and was not checked against the DNA. TRBV21-1 is annotated as a pseudogene. CDR3 size: 16 residues. CDR3 DNA: TGTGCCAGCAGCAACAGGCTCGCGGGGCGAACCTACGAGCAGTACTTC. This codes for CASSNRLAGRTYEQYF.

CDR3 loop: CASSLARGLDTEAFF. Written as DNA, the CDR3 is TGTGCCAGCAGCTTAGCCAGGGGCCTGGACACTGAAGCTTTCTTT. The chain recombines TRBV11-2 with TRBJ1-1; maybe TRBD1 (6 bases). This CDR3 is 15 amino acids long. The V gene's germline CDR1 is SGHAT and CDR2 FQNNGV. V lost 1 base and J lost 3, with 12 bases in between.

V usage is TRBV18 and J usage is TRBJ2-7, with unresolved D. V was clipped by 3 bases and J by 5 bases, with 14 bases between them. The V gene's germline CDR1 is KGHSH and CDR2 LQKENI. CDR3 size: 14 residues. CDR3 sequence reads: CASSPTGPRDEQYF. The CDR3 nucleotides are TGTGCCAGCTCACCCACCGGGCCAAGGGACGAGCAGTACTTC.

The chain employs TRBV27 and TRBJ2-1, with 13 positions matching TRBD2. The germline CDR1 and CDR2 sequences are MNHEY and SMNVEV (reference sequence). J lost 3 bases, V lost 4 bases, and 6 bases had no gene match. This CDR3 spans 17 amino acids. The CDR3 DNA reads TGTGCCAGCAGTTCCCTCGGACTAGCGGGAGACTACAATGAGCAGTTCTTC. Encoded protein: CASSSLGLAGDYNEQFF.

The chain recombines TRBV7-9 with TRBJ1-2; D is undetermined. This CDR3 region has 16 residues. V was cut by 5 bases and J by 5 bases, with 21 bases left in between. Germline CDR1 and CDR2: SEHNR and FQNEAQ (reference sequence). The CDR3 sequence: CASSPSEAVRGYGYTF. CDR3 DNA sequence: TGTGCCAGCAGCCCCTCCGAGGCGGTGCGGGGATATGGCTACACCTTC.

The chain has TRBV5-6 and TRBJ2-7, with 7 nucleotides matching TRBD1. Germline CDR1 SGHDT, CDR2 YYEEEE. With 4 bases clipped from V and 1 base from J, the junction kept 8 bases outside the gene matches. The CDR3 spans 15 residues. The CDR3 DNA reads TGTGCCAGCAGCATTAAACAGGGGTGGTCCTACGAGCAGTACTTC. Protein product: CASSIKQGWSYEQYF. Full variable domain (missing parts from reference TRBV5-6 and TRBJ2-7): DAGVTQSPTHLIKTRGQQVTLRCSPKSGHDTVSWYQQALGQGPQFIFQYYEEEERQRGNFPDRFSGHQFPNYSSELNVNALLLGDSALYLCASSIKQGWSYEQYFGPGTRLTVT.

The CDR3 here is CASSFRGGTEAFF. As DNA, the CDR3 is TGTGCCAGCAGTTTCAGGGGTGGCACTGAAGCTTTCTTT. The rearrangement links TRBV7-2 to TRBJ1-1, with D maybe TRBD1 (6 bases). V was shortened by 6 bases and J by 4 bases, with 12 bases between the two germline ends. CDR1 is SGHTA and CDR2 is FQGNSA in the germline V gene. The CDR3 has 13 amino acids.

The chain couples TRBV11-2 to TRBJ2-7; D possibly uses TRBD1 or TRBD2 (6 bases each). This CDR3 comprises 15 residues. Deletions cut 1 base from V and 6 bases from J, with 16 bases between. The V gene's germline CDR1 is SGHAT and CDR2 FQNNGV. The DNA of the CDR3 is TGTGCCAGCAGCTTAGGGGGGGCTACAGGGCCCGAGCAGTACTTC. Protein sequence: CASSLGGATGPEQYF. The whole variable domain, filled in from reference TRBV11-2 and TRBJ2-7, reads EAGVAQSPRYKIIEKRQSVAFWCNPISGHATLYWYQQILGQGPKLLIQFQNNGVVDDSQLPKDRFSAERLKGVDSTLKIQPAKLEDSAVYLCASSLGGATGPEQYFGPGTRLTVT.

The chain combines TRBV4-1 with TRBJ2-4; D is unclear. V gave up 1 base and J gave up 0 bases, with 10 bases separating them. Germline-derived CDR1 and CDR2 are MGHRA and YSYEKL. The CDR3 has 16 amino acids. CDR3 protein: CASSQAAPGAKNIQYF. For the CDR3, the DNA is TGCGCCAGCAGCCAAGCGGCCCCGGGAGCCAAAAACATTCAGTACTTC.

J is TRBJ2-7 and V is TRBV7-8; D is unclear. Deletions cut 4 bases from V and 2 bases from J, with 21 bases between. The CDR3 spans 17 residues. Germline-derived CDR1 and CDR2 are SGHVS and FQNEAQ. CDR3 sequence: CASSSPLQEAPTYEQYF. Written as DNA, the CDR3 is TGTGCCAGCAGCTCCCCTCTTCAAGAGGCACCTACCTACGAGCAGTACTTC.

The chain couples TRBV4-2 to TRBJ2-1; no clear D gene. V lost 0 bases and J lost 10, with 13 bases in between. In germline, CDR1 is LGHNA, CDR2 YNFKEQ. The CDR3 contains 14 residues. This CDR3 is CASSQEEKEYEQFF. The CDR3 DNA reads TGTGCCAGCAGCCAAGAGGAGAAGGAGTACGAGCAGTTCTTC.

This rearrangement joins TRBV5-4 to TRBJ2-7, with D possibly matching TRBD1 (6 bases). The length of the CDR3 is 15 residues. In germline, CDR1 is SGHNT, CDR2 YYREEE (reference sequence). V shed 4 bases and J shed 3 bases, with 17 bases lying between them. As DNA, the CDR3 is TGTGCCAGCAGCGCGGACAGCGCAGCAAGCTACGAGCAGTACTTC. Translated, it gives CASSADSAASYEQYF. The whole variable domain, filled in from reference TRBV5-4 and TRBJ2-7, reads ETGVTQSPTHLIKTRGQQVTLRCSSQSGHNTVSWYQQALGQGPQFIFQYYREEENGRGNFPPRFSGLQFPNYSSELNVNALELDDSALYLCASSADSAASYEQYFGPGTRLTVT.

DNA for the CDR3: TGTGCCAGCAGTCCCTCCTCAGGGGTAGTGGTCCACGAGCAGTACTTC. Protein: CASSPSSGVVVHEQYF. The J gene is TRBJ2-7, the V gene TRBV27; maybe TRBD1 (6 bases). V lost 5 bases and J lost 5, with 22 bases in between. The CDR3 consists of 16 residues. The germline gives CDR1 MNHEY, CDR2 SMNVEV (reference sequence).

This chain joins TRBV10-3 and TRBJ2-3; D ambiguous. The CDR3 loop spans 12 amino acids. Trimming took 7 bases from V and 3 from J, leaving 8 bases between them. CDR1 and CDR2 (germline): ENHRY, SYGVKD. CDR3 in amino acids: CAINRRTDTQYF. In nucleotides, the CDR3 is TGTGCCATCAACCGGCGGACAGATACGCAGTATTTT.

This clone has just a few counts. The chain links TRBV6-4 to TRBJ2-5; D gene unclear. The CDR3 consists of 12 residues. The germline CDR1 and CDR2 sequences are MRHNA and SNTAGT. The V and J ends lost 4 bases and 4 bases respectively, with 7 bases between them. As DNA, the CDR3 is TGTGCCAGCAGTGTGGTGCGAGAGACCCAGTACTTC. Translation: CASSVVRETQYF.

The genes are TRBV7-3 and TRBJ1-3; possible D gene TRBD1, 5 bases. The CDR3 contains 15 residues. Germline CDR1 and CDR2: SGHTA and FQGTGA. V was trimmed by 5 bases and J by 0 bases, leaving 11 bases between them. The CDR3 region is CASSTDGGSGNTIYF. In DNA form, the CDR3 reads TGTGCCAGCAGCACTGACGGGGGCTCTGGAAACACCATATATTTT.

Concerning this clone itself: Other DNA sequences in this sample translate to the same CDR3. The V and J genes are TRBV7-9 and TRBJ2-7, with unresolved D. The CDR3 sequence is 14 residues long. Germline V gene sequence: CDR1 SEHNR, CDR2 FQNEAQ (reference sequence). Trimming removed 4 bases at V and 1 base at J, with 11 bases between. The CDR3 sequence is CASSSRGPSYEQYF. The DNA of the CDR3 is TGTGCCAGCAGCTCGCGAGGACCGTCCTACGAGCAGTACTTC. The full variable domain, with the rest looked up from reference TRBV7-9 and TRBJ2-7, is DTGVSQNPRHKITKRGQNVTFRCDPISEHNRLYWYRQTLGQGPEFLTYFQNEAQLEKSRLLSDRFSAERPKGSFSTLEIQRTEQGDSAMYLCASSSRGPSYEQYFGPGTRLTVT.

This clone was seen once. V gene TRBV27 combines with J gene TRBJ1-1; a weak D match, TRBD1 (6 bases). The V gene's germline CDR1 is MNHEY and CDR2 SMNVEV (reference sequence). This CDR3 spans 14 amino acids. The V gene lost 3 bases and the J gene lost 5 bases, with 13 bases spanning the gap. The CDR3 nucleotides are TGTGCCAGCAGTTTCGGGGGCGCCGGTACTGAAGCTTTCTTT. Translating it yields CASSFGGAGTEAFF.

The chain is built from TRBV7-2 and TRBJ1-2; TRBD1 aligns across 7 bases. Per the germline V gene, CDR1 is SGHTA and CDR2 is FQGNSA. J lost 10 bases, V lost 3 bases, and 2 bases had no gene match. There are 11 residues in the CDR3. The CDR3 reads CASSFDRDYTF. In DNA, the CDR3 is TGTGCCAGCAGCTTTGACAGGGACTACACCTTC.

Only a few counts were recorded for this clone. The same CDR3 arises from other DNA sequences in this sample as well. The V call is TRBV27, the J call TRBJ2-1; maybe TRBD2 (6 bases). Germline V lookup: CDR1 MNHEY, CDR2 SMNVEV (reference sequence). The germline V and J ends were trimmed by 0 bases and 6 bases, with 6 bases remaining between them. There are 13 residues in the CDR3. The CDR3 nucleotides read TGTGCCAGCAGTTTATCCGGGGGCAATGAGCAGTTCTTC. Its protein product is CASSLSGGNEQFF.

This rearrangement joins TRBV16 to TRBJ1-1; D unresolved. The CDR3 contains 12 residues. Germline values: CDR1 KGHSY, CDR2 FQNENV. V shed 3 bases and J shed 2 bases, with 4 bases lying between them. DNA of the CDR3: TGTGCCAGCAGCCATTCAAACACTGAAGCTTTCTTT. This sequence encodes CASSHSNTEAFF.